These 13 T cell receptor beta chains originate from one sample sequenced in a study of CD8+CD57+ T cells in acquired aplastic anemia. Genomic DNA acted as the template from which TCR beta VDJ combination and CDR3 sequence profiling were carried out. TCRdb re-called the reads with MiXCR, one entry per CDR3 protein. Of approximately 200,000 distinct CDR3 sequences detected, around 60% appear once; the ten largest clones hold around 28%. Sample: sorted CD4+, CD8+, or CD8+CD57+ T cells (not recorded which) from PBMCs. All receptors derive from a human donor in good health.

CDR3 loop: CASRVSGSSYNEQFF. The CDR3 region has the DNA TGCGCCAGCAGGGTTAGCGGGAGCTCCTACAATGAGCAGTTCTTC. This chain connects TRBV10-1 to TRBJ2-1; 9 bases align to TRBD2. This CDR3 is built from 15 residues. J was trimmed by 0 bases and V by 6 bases; bases with no gene match: 3. CDR1 and CDR2 from the germline V gene are WNHNN and SYGVQD (reference sequence).

The chain combines TRBV2 with TRBJ1-5, with a tentative D call TRBD1 (5 bases). V lost 3 bases and J lost 5, with 11 bases in between. Germline V gene lookup returns CDR1 SNHLY and CDR2 FYNNEI. This CDR3 has 14 residues. The CDR3 loop reads CASSERGGDQPQHF. CDR3 DNA: TGTGCCAGCAGTGAGAGGGGAGGGGATCAGCCCCAGCATTTT.

This clonotype came up many times. As DNA, the CDR3 is TGCGCCAGCAGCCTGGGGACGATGGGCAATGAGCAGTTCTTC. Its protein product is CASSLGTMGNEQFF. The J gene is TRBJ2-1, the V gene TRBV4-1; the D gene could be TRBD1 or TRBD2 (5 bases each). The ends were cut back, 4 bases at V and 6 bases at J, with 13 bases in the middle. Germline-derived CDR1 and CDR2 are MGHRA and YSYEKL. The CDR3 contains 14 residues.

The chain couples TRBV4-1 to TRBJ2-1; D might be TRBD1 (5 bases). The CDR3 is made up of 13 amino acids. In germline, CDR1 is MGHRA, CDR2 YSYEKL. V was clipped by 1 base and J by 5 bases, with 6 bases between them. This CDR3 reads CASSQAGHNEQFF. The CDR3 DNA is TGCGCCAGCAGCCAAGCAGGGCACAATGAGCAGTTCTTC.

The CDR3 nucleotides read TGCAGTGCAACCGGCTTAGGAGATACGCAGTATTTT. This encodes CSATGLGDTQYF. This chain connects TRBV20-1 to TRBJ2-3; D ambiguous. This CDR3 spans 12 amino acids. CDR1 DFQATT and CDR2 SNEGSKA come from the germline V gene (reference sequence). Deletions cut 6 bases from V and 5 bases from J, with 12 bases between.

This chain links TRBV19 with TRBJ2-7; D unclear. The germline gives CDR1 LNHDA, CDR2 SQIVND (reference sequence). CDR3 length equals 13 residues. V lost 6 bases, J lost 5 bases, and 14 bases lay in between. CDR3 DNA: TGTGCCAGTAGCCCCGTGCCACGCAACGAGCAGTACTTC. Translation gives CASSPVPRNEQYF. The whole variable domain, filled in from reference TRBV19 and TRBJ2-7, reads DGGITQSPKYLFRKEGQNVTLSCEQNLNHDAMYWYRQDPGQGLRLIYYSQIVNDFQKGDIAEGYSVSREKKESFPLTVTSAQKNPTAFYLCASSPVPRNEQYFGPGTRLTVT.

This chain links TRBV7-3 with TRBJ1-2; D remains unclear. The CDR3 runs to 13 residues. CDR1 is SGHTA, CDR2 FQGTGA, per germline. The V end was cut by 5 bases, the J end by 8 bases, with 15 bases between. The CDR3 DNA follows: TGTGCCAGCAGCGATTCTTTTACTGGCGGCTACACCTTC. Translation gives CASSDSFTGGYTF.

The V and J genes are TRBV15 and TRBJ2-5; D is ambiguous. This CDR3 is built from 13 residues. Germline assignment: CDR1 LNHNV and CDR2 YYDKDF (reference sequence). With 0 bases removed from V and 0 bases from J, the gap between germline ends came to 2 bases. CDR3 amino acids: CATSRDNQETQYF. In DNA, the CDR3 is TGTGCCACCAGCAGAGACAACCAAGAGACCCAGTACTTC.

V is TRBV9 and J is TRBJ1-2; a possible D gene is TRBD1 (5 bases). The CDR3 runs 15 residues. V lost 0 bases to trimming and J lost 8 bases, with 17 bases between them. Germline CDR1 reads SGDLS; CDR2 reads YYNGEE. The DNA of the CDR3 is TGTGCCAGCAGCGTAGGAAATTTCTGGGGGGAAGGCTACACCTTC. Its protein product is CASSVGNFWGEGYTF.

This clonotype was recorded many times. The chain recombines TRBV7-3 with TRBJ2-3; TRBD2 aligns across 9 bases. Germline CDR1 and CDR2: SGHTA and FQGTGA. There are 17 residues in the CDR3. Trimming at V came to 3 bases and at J to 4 bases, leaving 11 bases not matched to a gene. CDR3 sequence reads: CASSLGPGLAQSDTQYF. The CDR3 bases are TGTGCCAGCAGCTTGGGACCGGGACTAGCCCAGTCAGATACGCAGTATTTT.

The V call is TRBV24-1, the J call TRBJ2-5, with D possibly matching TRBD1 (5 bases). CDR3 length equals 17 residues. CDR1 and CDR2 (germline): KGHDR, SFDVKD. Trimming cost V 4 bases and J 4 bases, with 21 bases left between them. The CDR3 DNA follows: TGTGCCACCAGTGACACCCCCCCAGGGCATGTGAGAGAGACCCAGTACTTC. This translates into CATSDTPPGHVRETQYF.

This clonotype was counted a few times. The chain couples TRBV12-3 or TRBV12-4 to TRBJ1-1; D call uncertain. Between the trimmed V and J ends, which lost 7 bases and 10 bases, there was a span of 10 bases. CDR3 length: 10 amino acids. The CDR3, as DNA: TGTGCCAGCAATGTGGGAAGAGCTTTCTTT. It translates to CASNVGRAFF.

The CDR3 nucleotides are TGTGCCAGCAGTGAGCCAGGATCCACGAGCCGGGACATCTATGGCTACACCTTC. This codes for CASSEPGSTSRDIYGYTF. The chain recombines TRBV12-3 or TRBV12-4 with TRBJ1-2; tentative D call: TRBD1 (6 bases). V was clipped by 5 bases and J by 4 bases, with 26 bases between them. The CDR3 loop spans 18 amino acids.